The T cell receptor beta chain described here comes from a study of shared clonotypes between healthy human individuals (dated by TCRdb to 2020 to 2021). About the study as a whole: A few men and a couple of women, aged 18 to 49 years, made up the cohort. To increase sequencing depth and limit assay-specific biases, TCR repertoire library preparation and sequencing were carried out by different laboratories using diverse techniques. For each donor, CD4 naive and CD4 memory were each run on three plates, CD8 naive on two plates, and CD8 memory on one plate. Between about 0.8 and 9.5 billion PBMCs per donor were obtained by leukapheresis. Blood TCR repertoires of several healthy adults were deeply sequenced to estimate repertoire size and the extent of clonotype sharing between individuals. Broad study findings and their caveats: Naive subsets generally had larger estimated clonotype richness than memory subsets did. Higher generation probabilities were observed for clonotypes shared by all four sorted-subset donors than for non-shared clonotypes. Sampling was restricted to blood, and TCR repertoires in tissue are likely to differ from TCR repertoires in blood. Because the study included only a small number of donors, the genetic and exposure-history diversity represented was limited. When four donors were compared, the shared fraction of clonotypes was roughly 5% for naive CD4, 3% to 4% for naive CD8, about 2.4% for memory CD4, and roughly 0.43% for memory CD8. Pairwise subsampling led to the expectation that sequencing depth would affect the degree of clonotype sharing among donors. Rarefaction of sorted-subset datasets indicated incomplete sequencing despite the large sequencing depth.

CDR3 length: 16 amino acids, cysteine to phenylalanine. Only the CDR3 portion is preserved as DNA: 48 bases, with reading frame beginning at the first base. The V end gives up 4 bases and the J end 6 bases, leaving 10 bases in the junction not matched to a gene. As encoded in the germline V gene (reference sequence), CDR1 is PRHDT while CDR2 is FYEKMQ. CD8 naive samples were obtained by positive selection for CCR7 among CD45RO-negative cells, yielding a CD45RA+CCR7+ population from which TemRA cells were excluded. The donors were healthy, HIV-negative adults who had no recently reported acute infections or vaccinations. Every donor was a Caucasian adult residing in Nashville, Tennessee, USA. Blood was collected by leukapheresis, and PBMCs were isolated by Ficoll-Histopaque density gradient centrifugation and then cryopreserved in liquid nitrogen vapor phase. Purity and quantity of every magnetically sorted T cell population were checked by analytical flow cytometry. Genomic DNA was isolated from every sorted fraction and measured by UV absorbance on a Nanodrop 2000c.

Using the deep immunoSEQ assay, TCR CDR3 regions were amplified from genomic DNA by multiplex PCR. For each cell subset, the extracted genomic DNA was distributed evenly across all wells of several immunoSEQ 96-well plates, and each plate served as one replicate. For sorted subsets, 200 to 250 ng of genomic DNA, equivalent to 25,000 to 35,000 T cell genomes, went into each replicate PCR. Purified libraries were quantified with a Qubit 3.0 fluorometer, sized on a Bioanalyzer 2100, and re-quantified with the KAPA Library Quantification kit. A separate single-read 150-cycle Illumina NextSeq 550 flow cell was used to sequence each immunoSEQ 96-well plate. Processing in the source paper ran as follows. Because the immunoSEQ output held only junctional sequences and lacked quality scores, the filtering could not match the filtering applied to full-length reads. Sequences were annotated with PyIR, a Python wrapper for IgBLAST v1.9, and V/J genes and CDR3 were assigned using IMGT germline references. Reads were removed for weak V/J assignments (E-value above 1e-6), missing CDR3, stop codons, out-of-frame junctions, or ambiguous translated residues. V3J clonotypes were defined as sequences sharing the same inferred V gene, J gene, and CDR3 amino acid sequence. To compute the percentage overlap between repertoires, the number of shared unique clonotypes was divided by the size of the smaller repertoire. Richness of each repertoire was evaluated using RTK rarefaction, the Chao1 estimator, and Recon v2.1 estimates of unobserved clonotypes. For all TCRbeta clonotypes obtained by the gDNA method from a handful of donors, generation probabilities were computed with OLGA. Held by TCRdb, this immuneACCESS table contains in-frame sequences only and omits some clones. Under half of the omission traces to an unresolved V gene where checked; the cause of the rest is unknown. V and J calls and clone size are those listed in that table; D and trimming were worked out from the DNA. Present in this sample are roughly 2 million clones, about 95% of which were seen just once. Of the sample, roughly 1.1% is held by the ten largest clones.

On this clone itself: Its antigen has not been determined. Base qualities are not provided; no much larger clone lies one nucleotide away.

Sequences were obtained from naive CD8+ T cells sorted from blood. This specimen's cell subset or site label, interpreted: CD45RA+CCR7+. Recombination joined TRBV13 with TRBJ2-1, and TRBD2 aligns with 9 junction nucleotides. The clonotype comes from a man in his late teens or twenties in good health. The CDR3 region reads CASSSNPGLAPNEQFF. At the DNA level, the sequence is TGTGCCAGCAGCTCAAATCCGGGACTAGCTCCCAATGAGCAGTTCTTC.